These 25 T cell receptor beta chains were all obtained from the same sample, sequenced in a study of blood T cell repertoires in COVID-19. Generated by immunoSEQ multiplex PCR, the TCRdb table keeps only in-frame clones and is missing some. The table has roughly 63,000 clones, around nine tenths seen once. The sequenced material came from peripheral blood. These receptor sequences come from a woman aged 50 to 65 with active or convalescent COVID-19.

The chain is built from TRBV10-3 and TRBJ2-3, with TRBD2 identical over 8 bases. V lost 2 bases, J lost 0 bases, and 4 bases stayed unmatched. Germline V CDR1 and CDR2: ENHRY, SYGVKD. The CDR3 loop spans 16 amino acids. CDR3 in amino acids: CAISEVIAGSTDTQYF. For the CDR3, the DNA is TGTGCCATCAGTGAGGTTATAGCGGGAAGCACAGATACGCAGTATTTT.

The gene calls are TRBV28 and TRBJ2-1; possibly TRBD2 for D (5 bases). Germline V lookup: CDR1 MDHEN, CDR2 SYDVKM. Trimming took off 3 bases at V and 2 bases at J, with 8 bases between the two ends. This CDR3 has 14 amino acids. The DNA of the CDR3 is TGTGCCAGCAGTTTCACTAGTACCTACAATGAGCAGTTCTTC. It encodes CASSFTSTYNEQFF.

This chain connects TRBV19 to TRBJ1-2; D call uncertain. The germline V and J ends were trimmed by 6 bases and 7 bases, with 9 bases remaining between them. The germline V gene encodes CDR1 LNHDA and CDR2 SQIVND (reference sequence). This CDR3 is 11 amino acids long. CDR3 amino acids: CASRFGPGYTF. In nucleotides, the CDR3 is TGTGCCAGTAGGTTCGGTCCTGGCTACACCTTC.

The CDR3 sequence: CASSIGGRSTDTQYF. Here the CDR3 DNA reads TGTGCCAGTAGTATAGGCGGGAGGTCCACAGATACGCAGTATTTT. V and J are TRBV19 and TRBJ2-3; 8 bases match TRBD2. Trimming at V came to 1 base and at J to 2 bases, leaving 2 bases not matched to a gene. The CDR3 has 15 residues. Germline CDR1 LNHDA, CDR2 SQIVND (reference sequence). The whole variable domain, remainder taken from reference TRBV19 and TRBJ2-3, is DGGITQSPKYLFRKEGQNVTLSCEQNLNHDAMYWYRQDPGQGLRLIYYSQIVNDFQKGDIAEGYSVSREKKESFPLTVTSAQKNPTAFYLCASSIGGRSTDTQYFGPGTRLTVL.

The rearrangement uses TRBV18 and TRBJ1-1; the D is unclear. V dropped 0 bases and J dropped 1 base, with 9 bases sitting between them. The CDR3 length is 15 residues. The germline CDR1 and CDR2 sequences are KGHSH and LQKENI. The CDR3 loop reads CASSPPSVRNTEAFF. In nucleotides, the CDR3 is TGTGCCAGCTCACCACCTTCCGTTAGGAACACTGAAGCTTTCTTT.

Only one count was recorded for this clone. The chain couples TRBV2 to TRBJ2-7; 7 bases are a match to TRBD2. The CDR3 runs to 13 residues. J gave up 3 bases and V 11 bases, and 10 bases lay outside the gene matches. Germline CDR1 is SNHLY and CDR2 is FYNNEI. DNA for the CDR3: TGTGCCGGGTCCGGGACTATGGGCTACGAGCAGTACTTC. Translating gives CAGSGTMGYEQYF.

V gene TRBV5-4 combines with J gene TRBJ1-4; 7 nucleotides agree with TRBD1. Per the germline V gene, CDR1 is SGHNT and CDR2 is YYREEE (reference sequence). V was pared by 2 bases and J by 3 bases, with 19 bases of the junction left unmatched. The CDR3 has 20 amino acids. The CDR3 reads CASSFTLYRGQRIANEKLFF. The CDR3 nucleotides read TGTGCCAGCAGCTTCACCCTCTATAGGGGGCAAAGGATTGCTAATGAAAAACTGTTTTTT.

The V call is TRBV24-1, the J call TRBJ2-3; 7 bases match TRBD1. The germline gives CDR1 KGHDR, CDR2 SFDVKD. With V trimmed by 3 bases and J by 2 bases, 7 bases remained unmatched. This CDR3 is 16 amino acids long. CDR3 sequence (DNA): TGTGCCACCAGTGATCCCGGGACAGATCCCACAGATACGCAGTATTTT. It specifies CATSDPGTDPTDTQYF.

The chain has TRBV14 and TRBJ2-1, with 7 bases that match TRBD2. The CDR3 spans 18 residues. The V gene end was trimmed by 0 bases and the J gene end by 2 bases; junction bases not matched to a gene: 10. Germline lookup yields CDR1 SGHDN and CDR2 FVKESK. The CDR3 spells CASSQDVLGLVTYNEQFF. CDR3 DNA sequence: TGTGCCAGCAGCCAAGATGTCCTAGGACTAGTTACCTACAATGAGCAGTTCTTC.

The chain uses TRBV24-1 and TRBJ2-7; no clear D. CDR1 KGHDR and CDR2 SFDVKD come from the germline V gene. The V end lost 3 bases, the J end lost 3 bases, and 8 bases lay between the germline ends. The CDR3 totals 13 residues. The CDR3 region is CATSDGHSYEQYF. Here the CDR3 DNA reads TGTGCCACCAGTGATGGTCACAGCTACGAGCAGTACTTC.

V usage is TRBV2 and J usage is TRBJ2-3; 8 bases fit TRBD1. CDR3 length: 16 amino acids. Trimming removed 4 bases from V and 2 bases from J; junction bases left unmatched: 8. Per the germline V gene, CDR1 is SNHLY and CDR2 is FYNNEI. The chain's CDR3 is CASSGEVRGLTDTQYF. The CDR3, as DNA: TGTGCCAGCAGTGGAGAGGTCAGGGGGCTCACAGATACGCAGTATTTT.

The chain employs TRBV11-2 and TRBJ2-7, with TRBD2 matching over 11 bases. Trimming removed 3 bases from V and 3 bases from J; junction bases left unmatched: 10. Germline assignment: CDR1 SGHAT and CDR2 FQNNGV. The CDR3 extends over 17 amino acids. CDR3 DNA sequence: TGTGCCAGCAGCTTTCGAAAAAGACTAGCGGGATACTACGAGCAGTACTTC. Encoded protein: CASSFRKRLAGYYEQYF.

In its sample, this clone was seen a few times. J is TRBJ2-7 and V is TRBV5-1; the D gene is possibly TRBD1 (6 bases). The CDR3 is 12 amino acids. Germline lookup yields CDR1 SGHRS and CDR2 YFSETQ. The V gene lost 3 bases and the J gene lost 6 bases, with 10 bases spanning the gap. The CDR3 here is CASSWDTSEQYF. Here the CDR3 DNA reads TGCGCCAGCAGCTGGGACACAAGCGAGCAGTACTTC.

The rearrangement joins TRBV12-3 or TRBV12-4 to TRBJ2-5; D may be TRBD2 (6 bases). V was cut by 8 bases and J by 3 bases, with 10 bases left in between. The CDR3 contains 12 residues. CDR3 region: CASRGAEETQYF. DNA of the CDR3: TGTGCCAGCCGCGGGGCTGAAGAGACCCAGTACTTC.

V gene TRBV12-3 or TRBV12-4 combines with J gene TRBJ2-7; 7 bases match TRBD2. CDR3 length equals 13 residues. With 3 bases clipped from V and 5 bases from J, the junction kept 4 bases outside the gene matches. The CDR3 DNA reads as TGTGCCAGCAGTTTGGGAGGGTCCCACGAGCAGTACTTC. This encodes CASSLGGSHEQYF.

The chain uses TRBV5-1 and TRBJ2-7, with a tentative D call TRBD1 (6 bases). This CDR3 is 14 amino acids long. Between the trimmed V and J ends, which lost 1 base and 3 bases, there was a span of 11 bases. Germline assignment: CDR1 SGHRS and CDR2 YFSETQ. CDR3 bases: TGCGCCAGCAGCTTGTACTCAGGGGACTACGAGCAGTACTTC. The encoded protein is CASSLYSGDYEQYF. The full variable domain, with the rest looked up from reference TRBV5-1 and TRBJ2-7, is KAGVTQTPRYLIKTRGQQVTLSCSPISGHRSVSWYQQTPGQGLQFLFEYFSETQRNKGNFPGRFSGRQFSNSRSEMNVSTLELGDSALYLCASSLYSGDYEQYFGPGTRLTVT.

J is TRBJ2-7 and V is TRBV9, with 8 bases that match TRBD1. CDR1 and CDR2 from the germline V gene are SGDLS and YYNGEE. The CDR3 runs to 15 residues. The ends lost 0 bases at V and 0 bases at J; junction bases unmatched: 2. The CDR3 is CASSVEGTGSYEQYF. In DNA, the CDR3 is TGTGCCAGCAGCGTAGAGGGGACAGGCTCCTACGAGCAGTACTTC.

The CDR3 sequence: CASSFNSGGNNEQFF. The CDR3 DNA is TGTGCCAGCAGCTTTAATAGCGGGGGTAACAATGAGCAGTTCTTC. The chain carries TRBV7-9 and TRBJ2-1, with 9 positions matching TRBD2. With 3 bases clipped from V and 5 bases from J, the junction kept 5 bases outside the gene matches. Germline assignment: CDR1 SEHNR and CDR2 FQNEAQ (reference sequence). The CDR3 consists of 15 residues. Complete variable domain (other parts from reference TRBV7-9 and TRBJ2-1): DTGVSQNPRHKITKRGQNVTFRCDPISEHNRLYWYRQTLGQGPEFLTYFQNEAQLEKSRLLSDRFSAERPKGSFSTLEIQRTEQGDSAMYLCASSFNSGGNNEQFFGPGTRLTVL.

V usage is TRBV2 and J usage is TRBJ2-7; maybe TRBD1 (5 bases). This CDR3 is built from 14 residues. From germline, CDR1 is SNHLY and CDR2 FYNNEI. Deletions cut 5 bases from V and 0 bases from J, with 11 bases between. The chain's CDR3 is CASSTGPSSYEQYF. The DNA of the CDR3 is TGTGCCAGCAGTACAGGACCTAGCTCCTACGAGCAGTACTTC.

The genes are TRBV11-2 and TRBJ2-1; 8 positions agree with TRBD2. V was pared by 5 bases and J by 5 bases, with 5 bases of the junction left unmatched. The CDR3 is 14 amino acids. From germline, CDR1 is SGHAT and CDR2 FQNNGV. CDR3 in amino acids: CASSPSSGDNEQFF. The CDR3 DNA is TGTGCCAGCAGCCCCAGTAGCGGGGACAATGAGCAGTTCTTC.

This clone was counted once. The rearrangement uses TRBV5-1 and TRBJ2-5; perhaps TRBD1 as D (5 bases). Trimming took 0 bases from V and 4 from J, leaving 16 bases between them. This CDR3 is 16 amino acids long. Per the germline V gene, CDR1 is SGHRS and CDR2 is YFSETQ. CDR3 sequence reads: CASSLDTGRVGETQYF. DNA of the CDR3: TGCGCCAGCAGCTTGGACACAGGCAGGGTAGGAGAGACCCAGTACTTC.

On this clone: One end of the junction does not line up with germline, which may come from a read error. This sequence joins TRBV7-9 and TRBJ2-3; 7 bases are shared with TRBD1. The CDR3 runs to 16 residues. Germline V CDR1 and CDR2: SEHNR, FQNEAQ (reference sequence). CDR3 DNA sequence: TGTGCCAGCATCTTAGCAGGGGGTACTAGCACAGATACGCAGTATTTT. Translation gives CASILAGGTSTDTQYF.

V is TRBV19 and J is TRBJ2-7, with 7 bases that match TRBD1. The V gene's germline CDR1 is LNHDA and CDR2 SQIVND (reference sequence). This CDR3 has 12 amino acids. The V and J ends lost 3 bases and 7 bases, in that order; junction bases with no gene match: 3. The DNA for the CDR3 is TGTGCCAGTAGTATGACAGGGAGAGAGCAGTACTTC. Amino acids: CASSMTGREQYF.

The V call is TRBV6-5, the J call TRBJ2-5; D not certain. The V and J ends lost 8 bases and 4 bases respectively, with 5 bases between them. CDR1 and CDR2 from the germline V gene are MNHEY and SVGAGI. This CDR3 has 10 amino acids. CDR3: CASSGETQYF. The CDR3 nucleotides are TGTGCCAGCTCAGGAGAGACCCAGTACTTC.

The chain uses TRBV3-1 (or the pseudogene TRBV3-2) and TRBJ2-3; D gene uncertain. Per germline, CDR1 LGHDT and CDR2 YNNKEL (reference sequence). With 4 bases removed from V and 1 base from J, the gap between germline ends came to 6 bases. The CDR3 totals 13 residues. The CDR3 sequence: CASSPSGTDTQYF. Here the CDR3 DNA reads TGTGCCAGCAGCCCAAGCGGCACAGATACGCAGTATTTT.